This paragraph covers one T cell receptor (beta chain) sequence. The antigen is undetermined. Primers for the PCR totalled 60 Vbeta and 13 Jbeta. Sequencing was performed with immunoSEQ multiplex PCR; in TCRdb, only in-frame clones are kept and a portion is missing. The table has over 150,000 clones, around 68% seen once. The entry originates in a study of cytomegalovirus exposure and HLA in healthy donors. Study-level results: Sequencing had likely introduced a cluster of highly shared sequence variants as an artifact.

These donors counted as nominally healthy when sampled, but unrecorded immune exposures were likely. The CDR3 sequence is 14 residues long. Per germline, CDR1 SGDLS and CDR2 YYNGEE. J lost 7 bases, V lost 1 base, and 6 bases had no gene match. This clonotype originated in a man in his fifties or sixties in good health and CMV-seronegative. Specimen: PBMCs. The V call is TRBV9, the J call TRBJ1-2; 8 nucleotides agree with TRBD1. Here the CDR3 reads CASSVNPGGSGYTF. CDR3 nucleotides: TGTGCCAGCAGCGTAAACCCAGGGGGCAGTGGCTACACCTTC.